This TCR beta chain emerged from a study of T cell repertoires in cytomegalovirus infection. The overall study: Public signatures in TCR beta pointed to CMV infection and matching HLA type.

This clonotype was counted ten times or more. Its matching antigen is unknown. TCRdb reanalysed the reads using MiXCR and keeps one entry per CDR3 protein. The sample includes some 270,000 distinct CDR3 sequences, about a sixth of them seen just once. Study results and limitations: What dominated the ex vivo response were HLA-C-restricted CMV-specific TCR beta clonotypes. Accumulated public TCR beta family frequency recognized individuals carrying CMV together with the relevant HLA.

With 1 base removed from V and 2 bases from J, the gap between germline ends came to 5 bases. Germline V gives CDR1 SGHTA, CDR2 FQGNSA. The length of the CDR3 is 13 residues. The V gene is TRBV7-2, the J gene TRBJ1-1; unclear D gene. The clonotype was recovered from a human donor in good health (CMV status not recorded). Some clones in this sample may be carry-over from other donors' samples. Sequenced material: CD8+ T cells from PBMCs. CDR3 sequence reads: CASSLETNTEAFF. The CDR3, as DNA: TGTGCCAGCAGCTTAGAGACAAACACTGAAGCTTTCTTT.